This TCR beta chain came from a study of blood T cell repertoires in COVID-19. Study context: T cells, B-cell-depleted T cells, or PBMCs supplied cDNA or gDNA.

CDR1 SNHLY and CDR2 FYNNEI come from the germline V gene. V was pared by 8 bases and J by 11 bases, with 9 bases of the junction left unmatched. The CDR3 extends over 12 amino acids. Per the study methods: The authors estimated nucleated cell counts from reference gene primer amplification. Method: immunoSEQ multiplex PCR; TCRdb's copy keeps in-frame clones and lacks some. V, J and clone size are taken as reported in that table, and D and trimming were inferred from the DNA itself. The profile shows approximately 73,000 clones, 89% of them singletons. The V and J genes are TRBV2 and TRBJ1-5; 7 nucleotides align to TRBD1. This receptor was identified in an elderly man with acute or convalescent COVID-19. Sequenced: peripheral blood. The CDR3 bases are TGTGCCAGCGCGCAGGGGGTTAGGACCCAGCATTTT. Protein: CASAQGVRTQHF.